This T cell receptor (beta chain) was sequenced during a study of OX40 agonist ivuxolimab in advanced cancers. Overall study: Ivuxolimab was delivered to patients intravenously every 2 weeks at doses spanning 0.01 to 10 mg/kg. Patients in dose escalation had liver, melanoma, kidney or head and neck cancers.

Points from the study as a whole: Researchers report that CD8+ T cells had, on average, more expanded clones than CD4+.

Profiling relied on immunoSEQ multiplex PCR, and the TCRdb table lists in-frame clones only, not all of them. In the table there are 48,000 or so clones, more than 85% of which are singletons. Sampled blood was obtained at baseline, cycle 4 day 1, and cycle 7 day 1. Worth noting for this clone: Its antigen is not known.

V dropped 6 bases and J dropped 4; count of bases not matched to a gene: 5. The CDR3 is 13 residues long. CDR1 is SNHLY and CDR2 is FYNNEI in the germline V gene. The receptor comes from an adult with an advanced solid tumor such as melanoma, head and neck, liver or kidney cancer. This chain links TRBV2 with TRBJ1-2; 7 bases map to TRBD1. The material was CD4+ or CD8+ T cells sorted from blood, obtained in a trial of the OX40 agonist ivuxolimab. The CDR3 spells CASRETGFYGYTF. In DNA, the CDR3 is TGTGCCAGCAGAGAGACAGGGTTCTATGGCTACACCTTC.